This T cell receptor (beta chain) was observed in a study of beta chain features in type 1 diabetes. Study outcomes and limitations: Across all four CD4+ subsets, people with type 1 diabetes showed modestly shorter TCRB CDR3s.

Germline V CDR1 and CDR2: MNHNY, SVGAGI (reference sequence). V trimming: 7 bases; J trimming: 5 bases; junction bases outside the gene matches: 9. This CDR3 region has 15 residues. This clone came up a few times. What it recognizes is unknown. What was sequenced were expressed TCRB transcripts, since all of the isolated RNA had been reverse transcribed. Clones were sequenced by immunoSEQ multiplex PCR, and TCRdb holds only the in-frame ones, with some missing. The data contain about 300,000 clones, less than 15% of them singletons. The clonotype comes from a woman aged 18 to 35 with type 1 diabetes. The chain combines TRBV6-6 with TRBJ2-7; 12 nucleotides line up with TRBD2. The sequenced material came from naive CD4+ T cells from blood. CDR3 in amino acids: CASTPTSGRGHEQYF. The CDR3 region has the DNA TGTGCCAGCACCCCGACTAGCGGGAGAGGCCACGAGCAGTACTTC.